This TCR beta chain emerged from a study of STAT5B mutations in CD4+ large granular lymphocyte leukemia. This CDR3 region has 15 residues. The ends were cut back, 0 bases at V and 0 bases at J, with 8 bases in the middle. Germline V gene sequence: CDR1 MNHNS, CDR2 SASEGT. The table came from immunoSEQ multiplex PCR; TCRdb's copy has only in-frame clones and leaves some out. The repertoire has about 48,000 clones, roughly 70% of them found once; the top ten carry more than 1.5%. Study conclusions and caveats: Data were not HLA-matched across samples. CD4-sorted patient repertoires seemed more clonal than healthy CD4+ repertoires.

With regard to this clone: Its cognate antigen is unknown.

This clonotype originated in a human donor in good health. The chain employs TRBV6-1 and TRBJ1-1; D is ambiguous. Sequences were obtained from CD4+ T cells from blood buffy coats. The CDR3, as DNA: TGTGCCAGCAGTGAAGCAAGCCCCTTGAACACTGAAGCTTTCTTT. Amino acids: CASSEASPLNTEAFF.